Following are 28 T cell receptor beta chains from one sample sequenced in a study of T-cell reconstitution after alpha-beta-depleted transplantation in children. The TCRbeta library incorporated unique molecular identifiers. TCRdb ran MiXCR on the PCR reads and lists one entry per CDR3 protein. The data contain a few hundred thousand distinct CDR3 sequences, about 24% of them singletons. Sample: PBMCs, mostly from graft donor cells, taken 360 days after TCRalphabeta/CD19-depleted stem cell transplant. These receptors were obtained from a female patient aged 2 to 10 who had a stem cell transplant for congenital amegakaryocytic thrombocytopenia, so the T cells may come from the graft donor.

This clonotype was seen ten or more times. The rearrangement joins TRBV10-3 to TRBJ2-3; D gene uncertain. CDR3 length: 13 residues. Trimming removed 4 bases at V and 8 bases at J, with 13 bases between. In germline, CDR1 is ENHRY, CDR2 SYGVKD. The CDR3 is CAISGDPHVTQYF. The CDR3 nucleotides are TGTGCCATCAGTGGAGACCCCCACGTTACGCAGTATTTT.

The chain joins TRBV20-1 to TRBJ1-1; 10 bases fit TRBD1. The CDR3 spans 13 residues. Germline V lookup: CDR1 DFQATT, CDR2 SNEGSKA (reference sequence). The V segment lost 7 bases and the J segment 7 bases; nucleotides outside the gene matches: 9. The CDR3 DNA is TGCAGTGTTTTTGGGACAGGGGCTGGTGAAGCTTTCTTT. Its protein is CSVFGTGAGEAFF.

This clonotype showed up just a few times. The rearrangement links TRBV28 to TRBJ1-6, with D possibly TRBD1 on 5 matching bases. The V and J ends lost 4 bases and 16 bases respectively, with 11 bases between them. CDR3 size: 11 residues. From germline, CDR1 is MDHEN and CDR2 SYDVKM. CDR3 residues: CASSSNRPLHF. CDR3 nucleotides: TGTGCCAGCAGTTCGAACAGGCCGCTCCACTTT.

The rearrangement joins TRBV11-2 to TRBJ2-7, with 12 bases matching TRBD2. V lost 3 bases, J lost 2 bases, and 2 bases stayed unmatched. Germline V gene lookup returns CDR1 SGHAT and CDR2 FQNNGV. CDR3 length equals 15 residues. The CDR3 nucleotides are TGTGCCAGCAGCTTCCCTAGCGGGGGGGCCTACGAGCAGTACTTC. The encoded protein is CASSFPSGGAYEQYF.

The CDR3 protein is CASGRTVPYEQYF. DNA of the CDR3: TGTGCCAGCGGCCGGACAGTTCCCTACGAGCAGTACTTC. The chain links TRBV2 to TRBJ2-7; D is possibly TRBD1 (6 bases). Germline assignment: CDR1 SNHLY and CDR2 FYNNEI. Trimming removed 8 bases from V and 2 bases from J, with 13 bases in between. This CDR3 has 13 amino acids.

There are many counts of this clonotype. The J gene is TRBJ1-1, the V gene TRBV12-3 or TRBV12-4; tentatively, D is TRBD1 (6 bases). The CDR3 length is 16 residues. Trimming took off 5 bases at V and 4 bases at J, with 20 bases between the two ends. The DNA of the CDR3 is TGTGCCAGCAGTCCTTGGGACATTTTTGGGCCCACTGAAGCTTTCTTT. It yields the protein CASSPWDIFGPTEAFF.

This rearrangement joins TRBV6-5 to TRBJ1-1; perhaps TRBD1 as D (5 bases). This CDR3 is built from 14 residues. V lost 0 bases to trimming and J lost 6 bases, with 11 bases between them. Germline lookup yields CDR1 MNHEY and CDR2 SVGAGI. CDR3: CASSYSGVGAEAFF. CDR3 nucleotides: TGTGCCAGCAGTTACTCGGGGGTGGGCGCTGAAGCTTTCTTT.

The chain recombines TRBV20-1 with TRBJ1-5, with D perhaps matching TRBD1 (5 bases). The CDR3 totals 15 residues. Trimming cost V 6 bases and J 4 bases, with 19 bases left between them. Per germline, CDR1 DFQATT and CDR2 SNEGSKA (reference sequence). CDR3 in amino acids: CSAERLGGENQPQHF. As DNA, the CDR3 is TGCAGTGCCGAGAGGCTGGGGGGGGAAAATCAGCCCCAGCATTTT.

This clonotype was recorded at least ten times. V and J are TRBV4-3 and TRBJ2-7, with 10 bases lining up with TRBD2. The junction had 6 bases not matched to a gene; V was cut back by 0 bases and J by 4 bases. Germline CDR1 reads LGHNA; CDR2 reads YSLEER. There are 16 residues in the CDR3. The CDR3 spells CASSQDWLAGDYEQYF. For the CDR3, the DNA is TGCGCCAGCAGCCAAGATTGGCTAGCGGGGGATTACGAGCAGTACTTC.

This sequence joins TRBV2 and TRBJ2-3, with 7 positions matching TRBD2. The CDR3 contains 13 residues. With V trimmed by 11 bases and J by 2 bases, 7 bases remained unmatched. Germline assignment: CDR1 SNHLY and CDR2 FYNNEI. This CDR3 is CAPQRDYTDTQYF. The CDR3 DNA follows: TGTGCCCCCCAGCGGGATTACACAGATACGCAGTATTTT.

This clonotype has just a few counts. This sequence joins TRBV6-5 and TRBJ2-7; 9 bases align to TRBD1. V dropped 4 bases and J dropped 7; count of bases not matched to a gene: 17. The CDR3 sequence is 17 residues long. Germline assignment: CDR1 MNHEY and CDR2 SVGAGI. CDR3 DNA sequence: TGTGCCAGCAGTTTTCCGAGGGACGGGACAGGGTATTTTGAGCAGTACTTC. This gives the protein CASSFPRDGTGYFEQYF.

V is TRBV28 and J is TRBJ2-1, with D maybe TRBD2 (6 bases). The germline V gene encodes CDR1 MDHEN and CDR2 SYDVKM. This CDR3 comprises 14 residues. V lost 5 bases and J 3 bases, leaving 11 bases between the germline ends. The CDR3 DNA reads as TGTGCCAGCAGTAAACGGCGGGGCTACAATGAGCAGTTCTTC. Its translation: CASSKRRGYNEQFF.

The CDR3 is CATSRVKTGFNQPQHF. The CDR3 DNA follows: TGTGCCACCAGCAGAGTCAAGACAGGGTTCAATCAGCCCCAGCATTTT. The rearrangement uses TRBV15 and TRBJ1-5, with 7 bases lining up with TRBD1. The CDR3 has 16 amino acids. CDR1 is LNHNV and CDR2 is YYDKDF in the germline V gene (reference sequence). J was trimmed by 3 bases and V by 1 base; bases with no gene match: 6.

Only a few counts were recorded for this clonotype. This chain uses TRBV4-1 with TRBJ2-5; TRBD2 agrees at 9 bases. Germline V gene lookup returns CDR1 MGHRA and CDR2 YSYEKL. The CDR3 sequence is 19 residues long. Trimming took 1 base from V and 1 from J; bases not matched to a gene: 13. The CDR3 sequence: CASSQAWVRLAGTQETQYF. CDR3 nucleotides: TGCGCCAGCAGCCAAGCGTGGGTGAGGCTAGCGGGGACCCAAGAGACCCAGTACTTC.

Here the CDR3 DNA reads TGCAGCGCTGACAGGGATGGGAGCACTGAAGCTTTCTTT. As protein: CSADRDGSTEAFF. The chain employs TRBV29-1 and TRBJ1-1; 7 bases fit TRBD1. The germline V gene encodes CDR1 SQVTM and CDR2 ANQGSEA. This CDR3 is built from 13 residues. The ends lost 7 bases at V and 4 bases at J; junction bases unmatched: 9.

DNA for the CDR3: TGTGCCAGCAGCCCGGGACGGAGGAGACTTAACACTGAAGCTTTCTTT. The encoded protein is CASSPGRRRLNTEAFF. The rearrangement joins TRBV3-1 to TRBJ1-1; the D gene is possibly TRBD1 (5 bases). V shed 4 bases and J shed 2 bases, with 17 bases lying between them. In germline, CDR1 is LGHDT, CDR2 YNNKEL (reference sequence). This CDR3 has 16 amino acids.

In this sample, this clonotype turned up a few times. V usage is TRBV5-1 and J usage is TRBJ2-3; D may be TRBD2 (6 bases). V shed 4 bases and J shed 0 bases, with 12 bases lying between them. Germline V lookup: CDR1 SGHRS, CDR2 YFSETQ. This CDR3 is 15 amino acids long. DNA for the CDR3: TGCGCCAGCAGCCCGCCCGCGGGGAGCACAGATACGCAGTATTTT. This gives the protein CASSPPAGSTDTQYF. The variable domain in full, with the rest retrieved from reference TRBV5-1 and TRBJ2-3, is KAGVTQTPRYLIKTRGQQVTLSCSPISGHRSVSWYQQTPGQGLQFLFEYFSETQRNKGNFPGRFSGRQFSNSRSEMNVSTLELGDSALYLCASSPPAGSTDTQYFGPGTRLTVL.

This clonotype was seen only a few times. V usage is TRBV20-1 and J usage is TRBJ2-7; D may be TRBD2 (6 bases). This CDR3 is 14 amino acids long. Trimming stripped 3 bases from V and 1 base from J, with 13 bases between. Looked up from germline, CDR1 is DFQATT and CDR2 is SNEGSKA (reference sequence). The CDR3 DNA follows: TGCAGTGCTAGCCCTAGCGCAACATCCTACGAGCAGTACTTC. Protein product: CSASPSATSYEQYF.

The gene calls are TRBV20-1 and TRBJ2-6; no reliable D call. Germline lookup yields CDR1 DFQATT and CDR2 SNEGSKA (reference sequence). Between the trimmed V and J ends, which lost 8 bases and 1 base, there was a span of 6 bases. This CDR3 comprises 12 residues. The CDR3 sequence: CSTNSGANVLTF. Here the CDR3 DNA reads TGCAGTACAAATTCTGGGGCCAACGTCCTGACTTTC.

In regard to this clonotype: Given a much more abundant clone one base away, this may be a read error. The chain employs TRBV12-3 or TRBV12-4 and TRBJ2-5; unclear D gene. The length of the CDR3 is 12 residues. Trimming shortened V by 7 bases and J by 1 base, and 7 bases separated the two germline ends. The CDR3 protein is CASIFFQETQYF. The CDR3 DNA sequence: TGTGCCAGCATTTTCTTCCAAGAGACCCAGTACTTC.

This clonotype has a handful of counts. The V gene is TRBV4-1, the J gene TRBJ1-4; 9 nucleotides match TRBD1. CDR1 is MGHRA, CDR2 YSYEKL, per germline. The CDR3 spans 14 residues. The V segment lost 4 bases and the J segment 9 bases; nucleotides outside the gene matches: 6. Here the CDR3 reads CASSPGQGGKKLFF. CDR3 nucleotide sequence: TGCGCCAGCAGCCCGGGACAGGGAGGGAAAAAACTGTTTTTT.

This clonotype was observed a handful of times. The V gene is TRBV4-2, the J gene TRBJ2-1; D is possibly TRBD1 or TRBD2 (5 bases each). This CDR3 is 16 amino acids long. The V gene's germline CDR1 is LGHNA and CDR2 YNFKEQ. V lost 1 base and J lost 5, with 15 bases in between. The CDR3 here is CASSQGWDPVNNEQFF. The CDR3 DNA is TGTGCCAGCAGCCAAGGTTGGGACCCTGTCAACAATGAGCAGTTCTTC.

DNA of the CDR3: TGCGCCAGCAGCCGAACTACCGGCAGGGTCTACGAGCAGTACTTC. Its protein is CASSRTTGRVYEQYF. The chain combines TRBV4-1 with TRBJ2-7, with D possibly matching TRBD1 (5 bases). The CDR3 is 15 amino acids. The V and J ends lost 4 bases and 3 bases respectively, with 16 bases between them. Germline loops: CDR1 MGHRA, CDR2 YSYEKL.

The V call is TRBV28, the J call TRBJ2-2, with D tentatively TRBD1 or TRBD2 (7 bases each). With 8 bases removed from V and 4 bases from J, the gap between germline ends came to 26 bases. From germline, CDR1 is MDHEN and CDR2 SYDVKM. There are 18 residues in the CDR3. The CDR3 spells CASRDRAKAGRITGELFF. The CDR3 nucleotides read TGTGCCAGCCGAGACAGGGCTAAAGCGGGACGAATCACCGGGGAGCTGTTTTTT.

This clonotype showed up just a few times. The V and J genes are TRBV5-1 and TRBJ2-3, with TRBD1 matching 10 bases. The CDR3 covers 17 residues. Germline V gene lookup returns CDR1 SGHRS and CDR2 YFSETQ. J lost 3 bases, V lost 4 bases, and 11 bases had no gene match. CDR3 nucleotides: TGCGCCAGCAGCCCCCTAGACAGGGGGCTCGGAACAGATACGCAGTATTTT. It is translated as CASSPLDRGLGTDTQYF.

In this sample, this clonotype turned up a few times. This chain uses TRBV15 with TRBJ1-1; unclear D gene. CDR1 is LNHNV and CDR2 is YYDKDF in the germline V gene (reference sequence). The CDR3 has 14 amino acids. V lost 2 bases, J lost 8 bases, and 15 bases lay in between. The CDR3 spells CATSRFDLDTEAFF. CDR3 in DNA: TGTGCCACCAGCAGATTCGACCTGGATACGGAAGCTTTCTTT.

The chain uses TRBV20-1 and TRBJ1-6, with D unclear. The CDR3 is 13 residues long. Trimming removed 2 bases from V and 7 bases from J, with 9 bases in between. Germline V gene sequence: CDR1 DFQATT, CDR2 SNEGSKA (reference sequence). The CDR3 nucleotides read TGCAGTGCTAGATCGGTCGACAATTCACCCCTCCACTTT. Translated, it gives CSARSVDNSPLHF.

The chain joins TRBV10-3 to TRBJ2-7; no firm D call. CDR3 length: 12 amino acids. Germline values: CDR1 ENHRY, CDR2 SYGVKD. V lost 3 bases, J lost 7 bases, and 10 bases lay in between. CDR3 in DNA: TGTGCCATCAGTGAACAAGTATTAGAGCAGTACTTC. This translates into CAISEQVLEQYF.